Listed below are T cell receptor beta chains from one sample, sequenced in a study of OX40 agonist ivuxolimab in advanced cancers. The repertoire was sequenced with immunoSEQ multiplex PCR; TCRdb's copy has only in-frame clones and lacks some. The sample has 70,000 to 90,000 clones; 81% are singletons. The sample here was CD4+ or CD8+ T cells sorted from blood, taken in a trial of the OX40 agonist ivuxolimab. These receptors originate from an adult with an advanced solid tumor such as melanoma, head and neck, liver or kidney cancer. Both conserved end residues are part of each CDR3. Fields, in order: J gene, V gene, D gene, clone size, CDR3 DNA, CDR3 protein. A D gene is named only where the DNA matches it firmly. Clone size is shown for a subset of rows, as once, few, many or a class of expanded clone.

>TRBJ1-4|TRBV6-5|TRBD1|once
TGTGCCAGCAACCCCGGACAGGGATTGAATGAAAAACTGTTTTTT
CASNPGQGLNEKLFF
>TRBJ1-3|TRBV19|NA|NA
TGTGCCAGTAGTATACAGAGCTCTGGAAACACCATATATTTT
CASSIQSSGNTIYF
>TRBJ2-7|TRBV10-3|TRBD2|NA
TGTGCCACCACTACTAGCGGGAGGTCCTACGAGCAGTACTTC
CATTTSGRSYEQYF
>TRBJ1-1|TRBV5-4|NA|NA
TGTGCCAGCAGCGACACGCGGGGGTCTGGAGCTTTCTTT
CASSDTRGSGAFF
>TRBJ2-3|TRBV29-1|TRBD2|NA
TGCGGCGTCGGGACTAGCGGGAGGGGGGGAGATACGCAGTATTTT
CGVGTSGRGGDTQYF
>TRBJ2-3|TRBV4-3|NA|NA
TGCGCCAGCAGCCAAGATTGGGCTGGAGGAGGTGCGCAGTATTTT
CASSQDWAGGGAQYF
>TRBJ2-7|TRBV6-5|NA|once
TGTGCCAGCAGACGTACTCCTTCCGGGGGCTACGAGCAGTACTTC
CASRRTPSGGYEQYF
>TRBJ2-6|TRBV28|NA|NA
TGTGCCAGCAGTTCGCCGGGAACAACAGGGGCCAACGTCCTGACTTTC
CASSSPGTTGANVLTF
>TRBJ1-2|TRBV19|NA|once
TGTGCCAGCTGGGTCGAAGGCCTCAACTATGGCTACACCTTC
CASWVEGLNYGYTF
>TRBJ2-3|TRBV25-1|TRBD1|NA
TGTGCCAGCAGCGAGGAATCTGACAGGGAAAGCACAGATACGCAGTATTTT
CASSEESDRESTDTQYF
>TRBJ2-2|TRBV9|NA|NA
TGTGCCAGCAGCACCCTTAACACCGGGGAGCTGTTTTTT
CASSTLNTGELFF
>TRBJ1-5|TRBV10-3|NA|few
TGTGCCATCAGTGACCGGACACGCGATCAGCCCCAGCATTTT
CAISDRTRDQPQHF
>TRBJ2-1|TRBV2|TRBD2|NA
TGTGCCAGCAAGGGACTGACGGCGAGAAGCGGGGTCTACAATGAGCAGTTCTTC
CASKGLTARSGVYNEQFF
>TRBJ1-5|TRBV19|NA|NA
TGTGCCAGTAGGAAACAGGAGGGGCGCGTCGGGCAGCCCCAGCATTTT
CASRKQEGRVGQPQHF
>TRBJ1-1|TRBV5-1|TRBD1|NA
TGCGCCAGCAGCCCATTCGGGACAGGGCTCGCTGAAGCTTTCTTT
CASSPFGTGLAEAFF
>TRBJ1-1|TRBV7-3|NA|NA
TGTGCCAGCAGCTTAAGGTGGAACACTGAAGCTTTCTTT
CASSLRWNTEAFF
>TRBJ1-1|TRBV29-1|NA|NA
TGCAGCGTTTGGAGGGACGAGTATGACACTGAAGCTTTCTTT
CSVWRDEYDTEAFF
>TRBJ1-4|TRBV16|NA|NA
TGTGCCAGCAGCCAATCTGGCCAGGAAATCGGGTTTTTT
CASSQSGQEIGFF
>TRBJ2-7|TRBV4-3|NA|NA
TGCGCCAGCAGCCCCCTCTGGGGTTCCCCCTACGAGCAGTACTTC
CASSPLWGSPYEQYF
>TRBJ1-2|TRBV25-1|TRBD1|NA
TGTGCCAGCAGTGAATCGGTAACAGGGGGCGGCTACACCTTC
CASSESVTGGGYTF
>TRBJ1-2|TRBV18|TRBD1|NA
TGTGCCAGCTCACCGCCCTCCGACAGGGGGCGAGGAAAAGGCTACACCTTC
CASSPPSDRGRGKGYTF
>TRBJ1-3|TRBV9|NA|NA
TGTGCCAGCAGCGTAGGATACCGGACAGAAGGAAACACCATATATTTT
CASSVGYRTEGNTIYF